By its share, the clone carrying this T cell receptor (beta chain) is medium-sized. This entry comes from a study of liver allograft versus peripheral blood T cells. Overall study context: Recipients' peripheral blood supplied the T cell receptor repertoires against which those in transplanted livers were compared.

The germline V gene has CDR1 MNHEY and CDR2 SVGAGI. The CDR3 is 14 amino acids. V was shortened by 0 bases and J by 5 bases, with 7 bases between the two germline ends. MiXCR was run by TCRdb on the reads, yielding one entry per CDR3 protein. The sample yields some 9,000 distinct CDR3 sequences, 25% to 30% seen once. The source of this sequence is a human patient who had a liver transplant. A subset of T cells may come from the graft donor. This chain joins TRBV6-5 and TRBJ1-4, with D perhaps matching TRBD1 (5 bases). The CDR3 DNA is TGTGCCAGCAGTTACTCGACAGCAAATGAAAAACTGTTTTTT. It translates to CASSYSTANEKLFF.